What follows describes a single T cell receptor (beta chain). Its antigen is still unknown. This specimen belongs to a study of beta chain features in type 1 diabetes. Study information: The study found patients and healthy donors alike in age, gender and cell yields. Overall study findings and caveats: Whether TCRB rearrangement is influenced by HLA type went unresolved here. All four CD4+ subsets from Type 1 diabetes patients carried moderately but significantly shorter TCRB CDR3s. VDJ junctions from type 1 diabetes patients carried fewer insertions and larger deletions.

The authors reverse transcribed all of the isolated RNA, so sequencing captured expressed TCRB transcripts. The data were produced by immunoSEQ multiplex PCR, yet TCRdb's version contains in-frame clones alone and is incomplete. The sample holds 500,000 to 850,000 clones, roughly an eighth seen once. The sequencing input was naive CD4+ T cells from blood. The source is a man between 18 and 35 years old with type 1 diabetes.

CDR3 in DNA: TGTGCCTGGATACCTACAGGGGCCCGCACAGATACGCAGTATTTT. It encodes CAWIPTGARTDTQYF. The V and J genes are TRBV30 and TRBJ2-3; 7 nucleotides align to TRBD1. From germline, CDR1 is GTSNPN and CDR2 SVGIG (reference sequence). Trimming took 4 bases from V and 1 from J; bases not matched to a gene: 8. There are 15 residues in the CDR3.